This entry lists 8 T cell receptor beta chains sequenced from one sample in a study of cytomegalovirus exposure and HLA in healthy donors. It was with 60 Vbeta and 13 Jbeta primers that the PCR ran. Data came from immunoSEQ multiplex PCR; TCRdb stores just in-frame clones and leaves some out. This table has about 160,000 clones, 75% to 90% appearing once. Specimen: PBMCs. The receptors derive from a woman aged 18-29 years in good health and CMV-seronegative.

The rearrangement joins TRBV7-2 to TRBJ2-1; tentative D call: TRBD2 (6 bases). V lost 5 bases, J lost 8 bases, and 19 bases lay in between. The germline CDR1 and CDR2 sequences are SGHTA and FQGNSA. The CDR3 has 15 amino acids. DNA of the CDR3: TGTGCCAGCAGCCTTCTTCAGGCGGGGCGCGATGAGCAGTTCTTC. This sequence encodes CASSLLQAGRDEQFF.

The CDR3, as DNA: TGTGCCAGCAGTTTATTCAGGGGTTTGGTAAGCAATCAGCCCCAGCATTTT. It codes for CASSLFRGLVSNQPQHF. The V call is TRBV28, the J call TRBJ1-5; D is possibly TRBD1 (6 bases). The CDR3 loop spans 17 amino acids. Trimming cost V 1 base and J 1 base, with 14 bases left between them. CDR1 is MDHEN, CDR2 SYDVKM, per germline.

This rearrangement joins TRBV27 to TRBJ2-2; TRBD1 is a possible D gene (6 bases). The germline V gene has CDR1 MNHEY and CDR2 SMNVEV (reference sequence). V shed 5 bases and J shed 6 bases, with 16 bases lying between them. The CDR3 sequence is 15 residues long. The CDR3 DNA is TGTGCCAGCAGTGTAGGGGGTCTCCAGTCCGGGGAGCTGTTTTTT. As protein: CASSVGGLQSGELFF.

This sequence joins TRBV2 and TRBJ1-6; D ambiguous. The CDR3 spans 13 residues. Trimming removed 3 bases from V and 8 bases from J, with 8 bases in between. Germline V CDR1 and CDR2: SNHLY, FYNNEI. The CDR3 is CASSEVQYSPLHF. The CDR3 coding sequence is TGTGCCAGCAGTGAGGTCCAGTATTCACCCCTCCACTTT.

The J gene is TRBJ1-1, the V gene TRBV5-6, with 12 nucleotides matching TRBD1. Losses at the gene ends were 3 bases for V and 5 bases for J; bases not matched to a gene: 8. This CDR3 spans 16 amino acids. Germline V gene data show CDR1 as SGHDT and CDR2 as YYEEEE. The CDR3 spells CASSYTGTGGRTEAFF. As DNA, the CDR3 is TGTGCCAGCAGCTACACCGGGACAGGGGGCAGAACTGAAGCTTTCTTT.

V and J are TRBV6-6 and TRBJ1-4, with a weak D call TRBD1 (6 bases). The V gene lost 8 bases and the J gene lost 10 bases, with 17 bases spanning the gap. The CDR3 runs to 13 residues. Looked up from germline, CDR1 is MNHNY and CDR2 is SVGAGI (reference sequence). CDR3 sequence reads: CASRGGGGGKLFF. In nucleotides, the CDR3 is TGTGCCAGCCGGGGAGGGGGTGGCGGAAAACTGTTTTTT.

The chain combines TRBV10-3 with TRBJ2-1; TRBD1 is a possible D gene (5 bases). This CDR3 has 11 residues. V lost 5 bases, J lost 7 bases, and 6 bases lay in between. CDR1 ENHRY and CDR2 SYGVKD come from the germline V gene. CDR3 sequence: CAISPGNEQFF. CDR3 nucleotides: TGTGCCATCAGTCCAGGGAATGAGCAGTTCTTC.

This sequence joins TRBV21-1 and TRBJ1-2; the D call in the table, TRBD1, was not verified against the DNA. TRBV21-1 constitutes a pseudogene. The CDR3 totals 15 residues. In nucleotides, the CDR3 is TGTGCCAGCAGCAAAGAACAGGGGGTTGGGTATGGCTACACCTTC. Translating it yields CASSKEQGVGYGYTF.